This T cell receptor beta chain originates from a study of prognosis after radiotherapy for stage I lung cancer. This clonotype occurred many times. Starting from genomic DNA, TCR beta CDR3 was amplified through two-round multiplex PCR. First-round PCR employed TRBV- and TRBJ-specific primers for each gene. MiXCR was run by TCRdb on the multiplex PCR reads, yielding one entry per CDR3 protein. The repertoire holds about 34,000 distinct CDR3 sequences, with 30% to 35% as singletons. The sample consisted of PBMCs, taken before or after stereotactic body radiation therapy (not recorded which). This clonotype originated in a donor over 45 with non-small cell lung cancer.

In nucleotides, the CDR3 is TGCAGTGCCAAGGGGGCGGATCAGCCCCAGCATTTT. It codes for CSAKGADQPQHF. V and J are TRBV20-1 and TRBJ1-5, with TRBD1 matching 7 bases. CDR1 DFQATT and CDR2 SNEGSKA come from the germline V gene (reference sequence). V gave up 6 bases and J gave up 5 bases; unmatched junction bases: 4. The CDR3 has 12 amino acids.